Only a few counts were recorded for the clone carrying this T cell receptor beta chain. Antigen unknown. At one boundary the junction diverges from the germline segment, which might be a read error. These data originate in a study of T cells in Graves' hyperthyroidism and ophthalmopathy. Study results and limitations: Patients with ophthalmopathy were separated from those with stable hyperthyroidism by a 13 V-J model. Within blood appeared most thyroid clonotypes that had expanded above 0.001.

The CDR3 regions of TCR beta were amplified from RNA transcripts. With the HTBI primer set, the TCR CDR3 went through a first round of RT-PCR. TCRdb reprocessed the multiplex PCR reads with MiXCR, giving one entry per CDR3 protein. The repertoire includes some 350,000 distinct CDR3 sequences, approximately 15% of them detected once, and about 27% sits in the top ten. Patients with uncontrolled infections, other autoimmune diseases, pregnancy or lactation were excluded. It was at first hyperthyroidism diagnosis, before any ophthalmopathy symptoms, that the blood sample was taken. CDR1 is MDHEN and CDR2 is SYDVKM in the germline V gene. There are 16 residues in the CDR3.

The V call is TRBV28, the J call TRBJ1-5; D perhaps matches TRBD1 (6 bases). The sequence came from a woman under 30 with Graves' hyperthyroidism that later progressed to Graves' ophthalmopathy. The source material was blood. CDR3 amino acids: CTSSLVGGGSNQPQHF. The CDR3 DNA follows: TGTACCAGCAGCCTGGTGGGAGGGGGAAGCAATCAGCCCCAGCATTTT.